One and the same sample provided the 26 T cell receptor beta chains below, sequenced in a study of vaccination and CD4 T cells after COVID-19. These receptors have no identified antigens. The treatment denotes: approximately 9-day PBMC culture with coronavirus spike peptide pools or control peptides (ViraFEST assay). CD4+ T cells that had been cultured provided DNA sequenced with the Oncomine TCR Beta short-read assay. TCRdb redid the calling of the PCR reads with MiXCR, one entry per CDR3 protein. The data contain approximately 13,000 distinct CDR3 sequences, roughly four fifths of them singletons. Source material: CD4+ T cells from blood, cultured in vitro. The receptor set was obtained from a human donor who had recovered from COVID-19.

The V call is TRBV10-3, the J call TRBJ1-5, with a weak D call TRBD1 (5 bases). CDR3 length: 13 amino acids. The germline V gene has CDR1 ENHRY and CDR2 SYGVKD. The V end was cut by 6 bases, the J end by 3 bases, with 9 bases between. CDR3 DNA: TGTGCCATCAGGGGGGACCTCAATCAGCCCCAGCATTTT. It specifies CAIRGDLNQPQHF.

This clonotype is medium-sized within its sample. The rearrangement uses TRBV7-3 and TRBJ1-2, with D possibly matching TRBD1 (6 bases). Germline CDR1 is SGHTA and CDR2 is FQGTGA. V shed 5 bases and J shed 8 bases, with 15 bases lying between them. The CDR3 runs to 13 residues. The CDR3 DNA sequence: TGTGCCAGCAGCCCTGGCGGGGGCGGGGGCTACACCTTC. Translating it yields CASSPGGGGGYTF.

The chain uses TRBV6-1 and TRBJ2-1; maybe TRBD1 (6 bases). Germline loops: CDR1 MNHNS, CDR2 SASEGT. This CDR3 has 13 residues. V was cut by 6 bases and J by 5 bases, with 11 bases left in between. In nucleotides, the CDR3 is TGTGCCAGCAGCCTGGACAGAGACAATGAGCAGTTCTTC. Its protein is CASSLDRDNEQFF.

This clonotype was recorded a few times. The chain combines TRBV27 with TRBJ1-5; D remains ambiguous. The CDR3 runs to 15 residues. Germline loops: CDR1 MNHEY, CDR2 SMNVEV (reference sequence). V was shortened by 6 bases and J by 1 base, with 13 bases between the two germline ends. The CDR3 reads CASRLDILSNQPQHF. As DNA, the CDR3 is TGTGCCAGCAGACTAGACATCTTGAGCAATCAGCCCCAGCATTTT.

This clonotype was picked up a small number of times. V gene TRBV7-2 combines with J gene TRBJ1-5, with a tentative D call TRBD1 (5 bases). CDR3 length equals 15 residues. Looked up from germline, CDR1 is SGHTA and CDR2 is FQGNSA. V was cut by 5 bases and J by 5 bases, with 16 bases left in between. The DNA of the CDR3 is TGTGCCAGCAGCACGGGGCCCCAAGGAGATCAGCCCCAGCATTTT. Translated, it gives CASSTGPQGDQPQHF.

Only a few counts were recorded for this clonotype. The chain links TRBV19 to TRBJ1-3, with 11 bases identical to TRBD1. The CDR3 extends over 15 amino acids. The V segment lost 10 bases and the J segment 4 bases; nucleotides outside the gene matches: 9. The V gene's germline CDR1 is LNHDA and CDR2 SQIVND (reference sequence). The CDR3 here is CATRDRGESGNTIYF. DNA of the CDR3: TGTGCCACCCGGGACAGGGGGGAATCAGGAAACACCATATATTTT.

This rearrangement joins TRBV7-2 to TRBJ1-5; no clear D. Germline loops: CDR1 SGHTA, CDR2 FQGNSA. Trimming pared 0 bases from V and 5 bases from J, leaving 14 bases between. This CDR3 has 16 residues. DNA for the CDR3: TGTGCCAGCAGCTTAGCCGGAGGGAACGGAGATCAGCCCCAGCATTTT. This encodes CASSLAGGNGDQPQHF.

The CDR3 is CASRPFGGAYNSPLHF. The CDR3 DNA is TGTGCCAGCAGGCCCTTTGGGGGGGCCTATAATTCACCCCTCCACTTT. The J gene is TRBJ1-6, the V gene TRBV7-9; possibly TRBD1 for D (5 bases). Germline CDR1 reads SEHNR; CDR2 reads FQNEAQ (reference sequence). V lost 6 bases and J 2 bases, leaving 14 bases between the germline ends. This CDR3 is built from 16 residues.

The CDR3 loop is CASSLAGLAGVAKETQYF. CDR3 nucleotides: TGTGCCAGCAGCTTGGCGGGACTAGCGGGAGTGGCAAAAGAGACCCAGTACTTC. The chain joins TRBV7-6 to TRBJ2-5; TRBD2 agrees at 14 bases. With 3 bases clipped from V and 3 bases from J, the junction kept 9 bases outside the gene matches. Per germline, CDR1 SGHVS and CDR2 FNYEAQ. The CDR3 is made up of 18 amino acids. Full variable domain (missing parts from reference TRBV7-6 and TRBJ2-5): GAGVSQSPRYKVTKRGQDVALRCDPISGHVSLYWYRQALGQGPEFLTYFNYEAQQDKSGLPNDRFSAERPEGSISTLTIQRTEQRDSAMYRCASSLAGLAGVAKETQYFGPGTRLLVL.

This clonotype appeared a single time. This chain links TRBV7-2 with TRBJ2-7, with D perhaps assigned TRBD1 or TRBD2 (5 bases each). This CDR3 comprises 19 residues. The V gene lost 3 bases and the J gene lost 3 bases, with 27 bases spanning the gap. CDR1 and CDR2 (germline): SGHTA, FQGNSA. The CDR3 reads CASSFKLRGTVETLYEQYF. CDR3 nucleotide sequence: TGTGCCAGCAGCTTTAAATTAAGAGGGACGGTGGAAACCCTCTACGAGCAGTACTTC.

The chain uses TRBV7-2 and TRBJ1-6; tentative D call: TRBD1 (5 bases). The CDR3 runs to 15 residues. Trimming cost V 5 bases and J 9 bases, with 17 bases left between them. CDR1 and CDR2 from the germline V gene are SGHTA and FQGNSA. DNA of the CDR3: TGTGCCAGCAGCCTGAATTGGGGCGCAGGTTCACCCCTCCACTTT. Its protein is CASSLNWGAGSPLHF.

The rearrangement uses TRBV7-6 and TRBJ2-7, with TRBD2 matching 8 bases. The length of the CDR3 is 15 residues. Germline V CDR1 and CDR2: SGHVS, FNYEAQ. Germline trimming cut 4 bases from V and 0 bases from J; bases unmatched to any gene: 5. The CDR3 protein is CASSSAGTSSYEQYF. The CDR3, as DNA: TGTGCCAGCAGCTCGGCGGGGACTAGCTCCTACGAGCAGTACTTC.

This rearrangement joins TRBV28 to TRBJ1-5; D is perhaps TRBD1 (5 bases). Germline V lookup: CDR1 MDHEN, CDR2 SYDVKM. Trimming cost V 6 bases and J 7 bases, with 13 bases left between them. CDR3 length: 13 amino acids. The CDR3 DNA reads as TGTGCCAGCAGCAGGGATTTTGTGCAGCCCCAGCATTTT. It is translated as CASSRDFVQPQHF.

This chain uses TRBV25-1 with TRBJ2-5, with D hard to call. Germline V gene sequence: CDR1 MGHDK, CDR2 SYGVNS. V dropped 0 bases and J dropped 1 base, with 9 bases sitting between them. This CDR3 is 15 amino acids long. DNA for the CDR3: TGTGCCAGCAGTGAATATTGGGCGCTCCAAGAGACCCAGTACTTC. This codes for CASSEYWALQETQYF.

The chain combines TRBV20-1 with TRBJ1-3; D possibly corresponds to TRBD1 (6 bases). V lost 5 bases and J lost 6, with 23 bases in between. From germline, CDR1 is DFQATT and CDR2 SNEGSKA (reference sequence). The CDR3 covers 16 residues. CDR3 DNA: TGCAGTGCTTCGGTCCCCTCCCACAGGGTAGAAAACACCATATATTTT. This sequence encodes CSASVPSHRVENTIYF.

This chain links TRBV7-2 with TRBJ2-3; D call uncertain. The CDR3 has 16 amino acids. V was shortened by 5 bases and J by 0 bases, with 15 bases between the two germline ends. Germline lookup yields CDR1 SGHTA and CDR2 FQGNSA. The CDR3 protein is CASSQPARPSTDTQYF. The CDR3 DNA sequence: TGTGCCAGCAGCCAACCGGCGAGGCCGAGCACAGATACGCAGTATTTT.

V is TRBV20-1 and J is TRBJ1-5, with D unresolved. Trimming removed 5 bases at V and 0 bases at J, with 14 bases between. CDR3 size: 15 residues. Germline V gene lookup returns CDR1 DFQATT and CDR2 SNEGSKA (reference sequence). The CDR3 region is CSARTELLSNQPQHF. Written as DNA, the CDR3 is TGCAGTGCTCGGACGGAACTCCTTAGCAATCAGCCCCAGCATTTT.

The chain employs TRBV20-1 and TRBJ1-2, with a possible D match to TRBD1 (6 bases). V was clipped by 0 bases and J by 5 bases, with 19 bases between them. The CDR3 sequence is 16 residues long. Germline V lookup: CDR1 DFQATT, CDR2 SNEGSKA (reference sequence). Here the CDR3 reads CSARDFLDRRGYGYTF. As DNA, the CDR3 is TGCAGTGCTAGAGATTTTTTGGACAGAAGAGGGTATGGCTACACCTTC.

This clonotype was found a few times. The chain joins TRBV24-1 to TRBJ1-2, with D uncertain. Per the germline V gene, CDR1 is KGHDR and CDR2 is SFDVKD. Trimming took 9 bases from V and 2 from J, leaving 12 bases between them. The CDR3 has 13 amino acids. CDR3 sequence reads: CATQRTANYGYTF. In DNA form, the CDR3 reads TGTGCCACCCAGCGGACGGCCAACTATGGCTACACCTTC.

V and J are TRBV14 and TRBJ1-6, with TRBD1 as a possible D gene (5 bases). Germline V gene lookup returns CDR1 SGHDN and CDR2 FVKESK. The CDR3 totals 19 residues. Trimming left V 0 bases short and J 5 bases short, with 20 bases between. CDR3 in DNA: TGTGCCAGCAGCCAAGATTCGAGGCCGGGGGGGTGGAATAATTCACCCCTCCACTTT. This translates into CASSQDSRPGGWNNSPLHF.

V is TRBV15 and J is TRBJ1-6; a weak D match, TRBD1 (6 bases). The CDR3 totals 16 residues. Germline V gene sequence: CDR1 LNHNV, CDR2 YYDKDF (reference sequence). V was pared by 2 bases and J by 7 bases, with 15 bases between. CDR3 bases: TGTGCCACCAGCAGAAACCGGGACACCCTGAATTCACCCCTCCACTTT. It yields the protein CATSRNRDTLNSPLHF.

The chain uses TRBV6-1 and TRBJ2-3; D is ambiguous. This CDR3 comprises 13 residues. Looked up from germline, CDR1 is MNHNS and CDR2 is SASEGT. V was trimmed by 0 bases and J by 7 bases, leaving 8 bases between them. CDR3 nucleotide sequence: TGTGCCAGCAGTGAAGCCCCAACCAATACGCAGTATTTT. Translating gives CASSEAPTNTQYF.

This CDR3 is CASSRTGPNSPLHF. CDR3 coding DNA: TGTGCCAGCAGCCGGACAGGCCCTAATTCACCCCTCCACTTT. The rearrangement joins TRBV25-1 to TRBJ1-6; TRBD1 matches at 7 bases. The ends lost 6 bases at V and 6 bases at J; junction bases unmatched: 5. CDR1 and CDR2 from the germline V gene are MGHDK and SYGVNS. The CDR3 is made up of 14 amino acids.

This clonotype came up a few times. This rearrangement joins TRBV7-6 to TRBJ2-7, with 12 bases identical to TRBD2. CDR3 length: 15 amino acids. V gave up 5 bases and J gave up 7 bases; unmatched junction bases: 9. Looked up from germline, CDR1 is SGHVS and CDR2 is FNYEAQ. The CDR3 reads CASSTRTSGEGEQYF. CDR3 sequence (DNA): TGTGCCAGCAGCACCCGGACTAGCGGGGAAGGAGAGCAGTACTTC.

This chain links TRBV19 with TRBJ2-2; no firm D call. The germline CDR1 and CDR2 sequences are LNHDA and SQIVND (reference sequence). The CDR3 is 16 residues long. With 1 base removed from V and 0 bases from J, the gap between germline ends came to 9 bases. The CDR3 bases are TGTGCCAGTAGTATAGGACTGCCTACGAACACCGGGGAGCTGTTTTTT. Its translation: CASSIGLPTNTGELFF.

The chain employs TRBV20-1 and TRBJ2-3, with 11 nucleotides matching TRBD2. The CDR3 has 14 amino acids. Germline V CDR1 and CDR2: DFQATT, SNEGSKA (reference sequence). With V trimmed by 4 bases and J by 5 bases, 5 bases remained unmatched. The CDR3 region is CSAKGSGRGDTQYF. The CDR3 coding sequence is TGCAGTGCTAAGGGTAGCGGGAGGGGAGATACGCAGTATTTT.